The 18 T cell receptor beta chains given below trace back to one sample, sequenced in a study of cytomegalovirus exposure and HLA in healthy donors. The PCR was carried out with 60 Vbeta primers and 13 Jbeta primers. Sequenced by immunoSEQ multiplex PCR; TCRdb stores in-frame clones only, minus some. The top ten clones hold under 3% of a sample with around 130,000 clones, roughly 84% of them seen once. The sequenced sample was PBMCs. The receptors stem from a woman aged 18-35 years in good health and CMV-seropositive.

The table lists this clone with a count of one. This chain joins TRBV5-4 and TRBJ2-4, with D unresolved. Trimming cost V 0 bases and J 0 bases, with 10 bases left between them. The CDR3 sequence is 16 residues long. CDR1 is SGHNT and CDR2 is YYREEE in the germline V gene (reference sequence). The chain's CDR3 is CASSLAGALAKNIQYF. DNA for the CDR3: TGTGCCAGCAGCTTGGCCGGAGCGTTAGCCAAAAACATTCAGTACTTC. The complete variable domain, with remaining parts taken from reference TRBV5-4 and TRBJ2-4, reads ETGVTQSPTHLIKTRGQQVTLRCSSQSGHNTVSWYQQALGQGPQFIFQYYREEENGRGNFPPRFSGLQFPNYSSELNVNALELDDSALYLCASSLAGALAKNIQYFGAGTRLSVL.

This clone was seen a few times. The same CDR3 is also encoded by other DNA sequences in this sample. The chain carries TRBV7-6 and TRBJ2-3; D is unclear. V dropped 1 base and J dropped 1 base, with 12 bases sitting between them. From germline, CDR1 is SGHVS and CDR2 FNYEAQ. This CDR3 comprises 16 residues. CDR3 nucleotides: TGTGCCAGCAGCTTAGTCGCCAGTGGTGGCACAGATACGCAGTATTTT. Protein: CASSLVASGGTDTQYF.

V and J are TRBV18 and TRBJ1-2; no reliable D call. This CDR3 comprises 13 residues. V was clipped by 2 bases and J by 6 bases, with 10 bases between them. Germline V CDR1 and CDR2: KGHSH, LQKENI. The CDR3 region has the DNA TGTGCCAGCTCACCAGAGAGGGATCATGGCTACACCTTC. Its translation is CASSPERDHGYTF.

J is TRBJ2-5 and V is TRBV11-2, with D possibly TRBD1 on 6 matching bases. V gave up 4 bases and J gave up 0 bases, with 21 bases separating them. Per the germline V gene, CDR1 is SGHAT and CDR2 is FQNNGV. The CDR3 runs 18 residues. The CDR3: CASSSFSLTGEYQETQYF. CDR3 DNA: TGTGCCAGCAGCTCCTTTTCGCTGACAGGCGAGTACCAAGAGACCCAGTACTTC.

The gene calls are TRBV9 and TRBJ2-3; the match to TRBD2 covers 9 bases. V was pared by 0 bases and J by 6 bases, with 8 bases of the junction left unmatched. The CDR3 extends over 16 amino acids. Germline V CDR1 and CDR2: SGDLS, YYNGEE. CDR3 sequence reads: CASSVAAGGQGDTQYF. Here the CDR3 DNA reads TGTGCCAGCAGCGTAGCGGCGGGGGGGCAAGGGGATACGCAGTATTTT.

This clone has just one count. One end of the junction varies from germline; a read error may be responsible. This sequence joins TRBV7-9 and TRBJ1-1; weak D call: TRBD1 (5 bases). CDR3 size: 14 residues. The germline V gene encodes CDR1 SEHNR and CDR2 FQNEAQ (reference sequence). In nucleotides, the CDR3 is TGTTCCAGCAGCTTGACAGATATGAACACTGAAGCTTTCTTT. Translation gives CSSSLTDMNTEAFF.

V gene TRBV9 combines with J gene TRBJ1-1, with 7 bases aligning to TRBD1. Germline V gene lookup returns CDR1 SGDLS and CDR2 YYNGEE. Trimming took 1 base from V and 4 from J; bases not matched to a gene: 7. This CDR3 is 15 amino acids long. Here the CDR3 reads CASSVLEGAGTEAFF. The CDR3 DNA follows: TGTGCCAGCAGCGTACTGGAGGGGGCGGGCACTGAAGCTTTCTTT.

This clone was found once. The chain joins TRBV10-2 to TRBJ2-1, with TRBD1 matching 9 bases. The CDR3 covers 17 residues. Per germline, CDR1 WSHSY and CDR2 SAAADI. The V gene end was trimmed by 0 bases and the J gene end by 0 bases; junction bases not matched to a gene: 3. The CDR3 is CASSESGQGLSYNEQFF. The CDR3 DNA reads TGCGCCAGCAGTGAGTCGGGACAGGGCCTCTCCTACAATGAGCAGTTCTTC.

This chain connects TRBV19 to TRBJ1-1; 8 positions match TRBD1. The V segment lost 5 bases and the J segment 4 bases; nucleotides outside the gene matches: 6. CDR1 is LNHDA and CDR2 is SQIVND in the germline V gene (reference sequence). The CDR3 is 14 residues long. CDR3 amino acids: CASSQGAYGTEAFF. Here the CDR3 DNA reads TGTGCCAGTAGTCAGGGGGCGTATGGCACTGAAGCTTTCTTT.

The V and J genes are TRBV6-1 and TRBJ2-2, with 8 bases lining up with TRBD2. V lost 6 bases to trimming and J lost 9 bases; unmatched junction nucleotides: 12. This CDR3 contains 15 residues. CDR1 and CDR2 from the germline V gene are MNHNS and SASEGT. CDR3 residues: CASSQGLGGLRELFF. In nucleotides, the CDR3 is TGTGCCAGCAGCCAGGGACTAGGGGGTTTGAGGGAGCTGTTTTTT.

The chain employs TRBV30 and TRBJ2-2, with D unclear. The V end was cut by 0 bases, the J end by 5 bases, with 10 bases between. The CDR3 sequence is 14 residues long. Germline CDR1 reads GTSNPN; CDR2 reads SVGIG (reference sequence). The CDR3 sequence is CAWSVQTITGELFF. In nucleotides, the CDR3 is TGTGCCTGGAGTGTACAGACAATAACCGGGGAGCTGTTTTTT.

The CDR3 spells CASSLDGGRDQPQHF. DNA of the CDR3: TGTGCCAGCAGCTTAGATGGCGGGAGAGATCAGCCCCAGCATTTT. The rearrangement uses TRBV11-2 and TRBJ1-5, with unresolved D. The germline gives CDR1 SGHAT, CDR2 FQNNGV. The CDR3 has 15 residues. V lost 0 bases and J lost 5, with 11 bases in between.

With respect to this clone: Germline and junction disagree at one end, which may indicate a read error. The rearrangement uses TRBV7-9 and TRBJ1-6; maybe TRBD1 (6 bases). This CDR3 is built from 16 residues. Per germline, CDR1 SEHNR and CDR2 FQNEAQ (reference sequence). CDR3 bases: TGTTCCAGCCACGAGGAACAGGGTTCGGATAATTCACCCCTCCACTTT. Translated: CSSHEEQGSDNSPLHF.

DNA for the CDR3: TGCGCCAGCAGCCAAGTTTTAGGCGGGGGCCGGGGTGGCTACACCTTC. Translating gives CASSQVLGGGRGGYTF. The V and J genes are TRBV4-1 and TRBJ1-2; weak D call: TRBD1 (6 bases). The CDR3 length is 16 residues. Per germline, CDR1 MGHRA and CDR2 YSYEKL. V lost 1 base and J lost 7, with 19 bases in between.

The V gene is TRBV5-6, the J gene TRBJ2-6, with 8 bases aligning to TRBD2. Germline CDR1 reads SGHDT; CDR2 reads YYEEEE. Unmatched junction bases numbered 2, after V lost 3 bases and J lost 0 bases. CDR3 length: 16 amino acids. The CDR3 region is CASSSGLDSGANVLTF. The CDR3 bases are TGTGCCAGCAGCTCGGGACTAGACTCTGGGGCCAACGTCCTGACTTTC.

CDR3 coding DNA: TGTGCCTGGAGCGCGATAGGGGGAAGATCACCCCTCCACTTT. Translated: CAWSAIGGRSPLHF. This chain uses TRBV30 with TRBJ1-6, with a possible D match to TRBD1 (6 bases). V lost 3 bases and J lost 10, with 16 bases in between. This CDR3 comprises 14 residues. Germline CDR1 and CDR2: GTSNPN and SVGIG (reference sequence).

The chain is built from TRBV7-6 and TRBJ2-1, with 10 nucleotides matching TRBD2. Germline assignment: CDR1 SGHVS and CDR2 FNYEAQ. The CDR3 covers 16 residues. The ends lost 5 bases at V and 4 bases at J; junction bases unmatched: 8. The CDR3 DNA is TGTGCCAGCAGCACAGATAGCGGGGGGCTGTACAATGAGCAGTTCTTC. This encodes CASSTDSGGLYNEQFF.

The chain has TRBV7-9 and TRBJ1-3; 10 bases line up with TRBD1. Trimming at V came to 5 bases and at J to 3 bases, leaving 10 bases not matched to a gene. Germline loops: CDR1 SEHNR, CDR2 FQNEAQ (reference sequence). CDR3 size: 17 residues. The CDR3 here is CASSGSRDRGHGNTIYF. As DNA, the CDR3 is TGTGCCAGCAGCGGGTCCCGGGACAGGGGACATGGAAACACCATATATTTT.